This note documents a single T cell receptor beta chain sequence. The data stem from a study of blood T cell repertoires in COVID-19. The overall study: T cells, B-cell-depleted T cells, or PBMCs supplied cDNA or gDNA.

The authors' processing: Amplification of reference gene primers was used by the study to estimate nucleated cell counts. Assay used: immunoSEQ multiplex PCR; TCRdb lists only in-frame clones, some missing. That table supplies the V and J calls and clone size; D and trimming were determined from the DNA. This sample has about 42,000 clones, with almost 90% found just once. Sequencing used peripheral blood. This clonotype was sampled from a man between 45 and 60 years old with active COVID-19.

The CDR3 loop reads CASSRDRYEQYF. For the CDR3, the DNA is TGTGCCAGCAGCCGGGACAGATACGAGCAGTACTTC. V gene TRBV7-2 combines with J gene TRBJ2-7; 7 nucleotides align to TRBD1. Germline V gene sequence: CDR1 SGHTA, CDR2 FQGNSA. The CDR3 totals 12 residues. The ends lost 5 bases at V and 4 bases at J; junction bases unmatched: 2.